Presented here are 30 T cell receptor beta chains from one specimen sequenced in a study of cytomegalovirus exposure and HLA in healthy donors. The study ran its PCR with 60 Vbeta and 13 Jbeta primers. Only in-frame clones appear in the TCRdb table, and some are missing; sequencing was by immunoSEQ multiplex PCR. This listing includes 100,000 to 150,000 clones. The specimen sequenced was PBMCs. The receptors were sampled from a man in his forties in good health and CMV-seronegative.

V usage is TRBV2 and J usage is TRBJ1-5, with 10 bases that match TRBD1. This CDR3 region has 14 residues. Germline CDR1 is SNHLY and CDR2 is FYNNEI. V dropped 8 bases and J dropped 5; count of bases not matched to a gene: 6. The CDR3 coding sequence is TGTGCCAGCTGCCGGGACAGGGGCTATCAGCCCCAGCATTTT. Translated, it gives CASCRDRGYQPQHF.

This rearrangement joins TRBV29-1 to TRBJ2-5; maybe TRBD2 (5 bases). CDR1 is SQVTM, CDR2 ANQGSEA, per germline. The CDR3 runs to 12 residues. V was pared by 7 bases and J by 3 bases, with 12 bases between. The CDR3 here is CSADWMKETQYF. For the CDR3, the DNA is TGCAGCGCGGACTGGATGAAAGAGACCCAGTACTTC. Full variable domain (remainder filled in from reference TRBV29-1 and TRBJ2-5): SAVISQKPSRDICQRGTSLTIQCQVDSQVTMMFWYRQQPGQSLTLIATANQGSEATYESGFVIDKFPISRPNLTFSTLTVSNMSPEDSSIYLCSADWMKETQYFGPGTRLLVL.

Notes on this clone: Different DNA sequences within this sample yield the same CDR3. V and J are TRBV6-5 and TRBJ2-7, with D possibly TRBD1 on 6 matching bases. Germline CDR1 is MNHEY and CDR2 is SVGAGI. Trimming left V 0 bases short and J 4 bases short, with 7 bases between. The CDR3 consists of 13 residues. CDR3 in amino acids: CASSYSRGYEQYF. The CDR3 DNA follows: TGTGCCAGCAGTTACTCTAGGGGGTACGAGCAGTACTTC.

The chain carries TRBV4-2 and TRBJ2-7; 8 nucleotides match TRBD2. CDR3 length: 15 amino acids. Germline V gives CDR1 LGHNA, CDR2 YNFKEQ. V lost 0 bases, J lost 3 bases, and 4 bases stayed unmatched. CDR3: CASSQDGLAGYEQYF. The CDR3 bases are TGTGCCAGCAGCCAAGATGGGCTAGCGGGCTACGAGCAGTACTTC.

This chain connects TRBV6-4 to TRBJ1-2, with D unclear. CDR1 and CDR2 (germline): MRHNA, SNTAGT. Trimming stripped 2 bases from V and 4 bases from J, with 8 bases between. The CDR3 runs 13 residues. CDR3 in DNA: TGTGCCAGCAGTGACCCTTTCGGCTATGGCTACACCTTC. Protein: CASSDPFGYGYTF.

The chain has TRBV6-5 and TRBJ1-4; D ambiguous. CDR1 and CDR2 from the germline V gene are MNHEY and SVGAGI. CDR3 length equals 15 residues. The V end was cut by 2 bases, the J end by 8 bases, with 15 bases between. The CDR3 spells CASSYREGGREKLFF. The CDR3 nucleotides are TGTGCCAGCAGTTACCGGGAAGGCGGTAGGGAAAAACTGTTTTTT.

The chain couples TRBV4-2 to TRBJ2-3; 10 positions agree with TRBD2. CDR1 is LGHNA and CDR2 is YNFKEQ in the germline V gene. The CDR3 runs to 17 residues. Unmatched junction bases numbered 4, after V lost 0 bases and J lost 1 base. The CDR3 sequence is CASSQDGLAGGTDTQYF. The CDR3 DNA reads TGTGCCAGCAGCCAAGATGGGCTAGCGGGAGGCACAGATACGCAGTATTTT.

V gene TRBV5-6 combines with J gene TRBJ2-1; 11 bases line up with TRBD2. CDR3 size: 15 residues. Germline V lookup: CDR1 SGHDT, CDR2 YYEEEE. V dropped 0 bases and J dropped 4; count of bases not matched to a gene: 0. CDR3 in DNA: TGTGCCAGCAGCTTGGGACTAGCGGGGTACAATGAGCAGTTCTTC. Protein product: CASSLGLAGYNEQFF.

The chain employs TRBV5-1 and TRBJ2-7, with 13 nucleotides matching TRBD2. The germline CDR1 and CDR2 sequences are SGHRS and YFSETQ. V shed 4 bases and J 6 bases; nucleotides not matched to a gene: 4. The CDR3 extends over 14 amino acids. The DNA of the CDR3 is TGCGCCAGCAGCCAGACTAGCGGGAGGTTCGAGCAGTACTTC. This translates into CASSQTSGRFEQYF.

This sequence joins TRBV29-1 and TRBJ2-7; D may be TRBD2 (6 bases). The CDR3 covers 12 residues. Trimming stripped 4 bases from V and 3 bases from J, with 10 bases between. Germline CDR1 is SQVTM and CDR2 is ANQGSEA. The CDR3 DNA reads TGCAGCGTTGTGGACTACCTCTACGAGCAGTACTTC. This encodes CSVVDYLYEQYF.

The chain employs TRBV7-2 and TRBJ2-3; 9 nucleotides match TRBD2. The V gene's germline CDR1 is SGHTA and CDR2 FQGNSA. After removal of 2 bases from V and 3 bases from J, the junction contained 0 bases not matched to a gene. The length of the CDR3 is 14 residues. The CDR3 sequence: CASSLLAGTDTQYF. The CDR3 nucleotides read TGTGCCAGCAGCTTACTAGCGGGAACAGATACGCAGTATTTT.

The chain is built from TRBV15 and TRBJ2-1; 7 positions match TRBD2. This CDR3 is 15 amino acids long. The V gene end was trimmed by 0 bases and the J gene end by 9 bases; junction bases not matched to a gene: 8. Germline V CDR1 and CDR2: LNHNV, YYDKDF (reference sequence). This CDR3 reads CATSRESLGGGEQFF. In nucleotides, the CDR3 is TGTGCCACCAGCAGAGAATCATTGGGGGGGGGTGAGCAGTTCTTC. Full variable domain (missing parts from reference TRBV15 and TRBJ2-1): DAMVIQNPRYQVTQFGKPVTLSCSQTLNHNVMYWYQQKSSQAPKLLFHYYDKDFNNEADTPDNFQSRRPNTSFCFLDIRSPGLGDTAMYLCATSRESLGGGEQFFGPGTRLTVL.

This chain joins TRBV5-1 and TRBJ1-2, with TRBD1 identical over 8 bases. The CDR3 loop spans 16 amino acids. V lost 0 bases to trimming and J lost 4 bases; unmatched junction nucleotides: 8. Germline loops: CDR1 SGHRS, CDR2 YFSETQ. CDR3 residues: CASSLAEAGGVYGYTF. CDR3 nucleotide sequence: TGCGCCAGCAGCTTGGCTGAGGCAGGGGGCGTCTATGGCTACACCTTC.

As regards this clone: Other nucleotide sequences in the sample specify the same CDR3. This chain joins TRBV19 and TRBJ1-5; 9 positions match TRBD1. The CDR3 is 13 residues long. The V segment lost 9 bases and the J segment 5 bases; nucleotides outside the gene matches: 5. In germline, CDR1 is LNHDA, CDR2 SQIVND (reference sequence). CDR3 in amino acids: CASRRQGDQPQHF. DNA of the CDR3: TGTGCCAGCAGGCGACAGGGGGATCAGCCCCAGCATTTT.

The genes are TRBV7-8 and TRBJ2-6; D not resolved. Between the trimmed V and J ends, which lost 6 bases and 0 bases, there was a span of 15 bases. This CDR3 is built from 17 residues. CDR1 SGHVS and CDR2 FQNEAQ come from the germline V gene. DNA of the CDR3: TGTGCCAGCAGAGTGAGGCCCTCTTTCTCTGGGGCCAACGTCCTGACTTTC. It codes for CASRVRPSFSGANVLTF.

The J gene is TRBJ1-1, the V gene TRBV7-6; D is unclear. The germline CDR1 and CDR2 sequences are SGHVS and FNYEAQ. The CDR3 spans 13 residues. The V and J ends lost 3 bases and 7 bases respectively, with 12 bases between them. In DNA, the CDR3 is TGTGCCAGCAGCTTTGGTCAGACTTTTGAAGCTTTCTTT. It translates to CASSFGQTFEAFF.

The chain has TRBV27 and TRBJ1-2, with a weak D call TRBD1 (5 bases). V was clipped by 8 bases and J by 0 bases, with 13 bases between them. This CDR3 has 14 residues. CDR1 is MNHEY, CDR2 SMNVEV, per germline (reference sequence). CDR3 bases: TGTGCCAGCCGGGCGGGGGTTGCTAACTATGGCTACACCTTC. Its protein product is CASRAGVANYGYTF.

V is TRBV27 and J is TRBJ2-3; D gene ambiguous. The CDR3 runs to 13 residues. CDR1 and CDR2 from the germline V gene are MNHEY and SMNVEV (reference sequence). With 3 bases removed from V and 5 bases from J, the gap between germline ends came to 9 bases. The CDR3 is CASSFTELDTQYF. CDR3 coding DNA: TGTGCCAGCAGTTTCACGGAGCTAGATACGCAGTATTTT.

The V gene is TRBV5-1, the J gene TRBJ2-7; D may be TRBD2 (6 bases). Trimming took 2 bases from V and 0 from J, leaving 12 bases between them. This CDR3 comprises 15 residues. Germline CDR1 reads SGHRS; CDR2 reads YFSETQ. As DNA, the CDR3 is TGCGCCAGCAGCTTCCTCGCGGGGAGCTCCTACGAGCAGTACTTC. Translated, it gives CASSFLAGSSYEQYF.

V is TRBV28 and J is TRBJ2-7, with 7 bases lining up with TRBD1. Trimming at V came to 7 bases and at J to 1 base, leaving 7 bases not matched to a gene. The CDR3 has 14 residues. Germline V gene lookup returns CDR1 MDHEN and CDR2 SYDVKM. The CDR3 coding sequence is TGTGCCAGCACACCGGGACAGAAGTCCTACGAGCAGTACTTC. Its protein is CASTPGQKSYEQYF. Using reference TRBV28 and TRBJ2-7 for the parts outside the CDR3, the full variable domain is DVKVTQSSRYLVKRTGEKVFLECVQDMDHENMFWYRQDPGLGLRLIYFSYDVKMKEKGDIPEGYSVSREKKERFSLILESASTNQTSMYLCASTPGQKSYEQYFGPGTRLTVT.

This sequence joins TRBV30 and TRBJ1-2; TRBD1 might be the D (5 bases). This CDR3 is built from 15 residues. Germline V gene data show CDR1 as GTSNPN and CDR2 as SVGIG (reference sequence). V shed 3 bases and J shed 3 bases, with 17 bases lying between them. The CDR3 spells CAWRTTVAVHYGYTF. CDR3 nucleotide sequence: TGTGCCTGGAGGACGACAGTAGCCGTGCACTATGGCTACACCTTC.

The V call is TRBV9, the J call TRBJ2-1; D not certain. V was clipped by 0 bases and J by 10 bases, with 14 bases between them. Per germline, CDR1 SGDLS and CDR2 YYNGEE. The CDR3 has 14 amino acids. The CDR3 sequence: CASSVGELPMEQFF. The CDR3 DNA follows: TGTGCCAGCAGCGTAGGCGAACTCCCTATGGAGCAGTTCTTC.

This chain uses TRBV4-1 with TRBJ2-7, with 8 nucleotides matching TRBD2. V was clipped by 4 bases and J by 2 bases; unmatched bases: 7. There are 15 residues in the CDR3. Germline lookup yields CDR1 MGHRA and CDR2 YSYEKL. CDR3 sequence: CASSLQRETAYEQYF. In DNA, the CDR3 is TGCGCCAGCAGCCTCCAGCGGGAGACCGCCTACGAGCAGTACTTC.

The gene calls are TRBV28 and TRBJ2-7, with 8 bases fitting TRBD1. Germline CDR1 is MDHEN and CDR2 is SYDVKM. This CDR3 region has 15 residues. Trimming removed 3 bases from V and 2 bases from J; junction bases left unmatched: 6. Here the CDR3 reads CASSFIGQGTYEQYF. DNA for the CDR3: TGTGCCAGCAGTTTTATTGGACAGGGAACCTACGAGCAGTACTTC.

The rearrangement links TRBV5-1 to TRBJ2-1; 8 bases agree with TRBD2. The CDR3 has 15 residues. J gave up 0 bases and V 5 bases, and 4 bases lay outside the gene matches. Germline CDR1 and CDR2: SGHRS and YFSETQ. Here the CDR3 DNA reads TGCGCCAGCAGTTCTACTAGCGGCTCCTACAATGAGCAGTTCTTC. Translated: CASSSTSGSYNEQFF.

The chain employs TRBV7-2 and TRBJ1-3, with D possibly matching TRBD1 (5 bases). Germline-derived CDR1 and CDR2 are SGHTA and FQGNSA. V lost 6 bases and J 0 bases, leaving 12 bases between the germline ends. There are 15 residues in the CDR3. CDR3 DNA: TGTGCCAGCAGGTCCCAGGGTGGCTCTGGAAACACCATATATTTT. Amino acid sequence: CASRSQGGSGNTIYF.

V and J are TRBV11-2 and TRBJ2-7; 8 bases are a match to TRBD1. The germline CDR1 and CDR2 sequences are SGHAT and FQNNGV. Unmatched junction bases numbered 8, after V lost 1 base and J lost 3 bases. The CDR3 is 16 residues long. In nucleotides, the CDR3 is TGTGCCAGCAGCTTAGGGGGACAGGTCTATATCTACGAGCAGTACTTC. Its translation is CASSLGGQVYIYEQYF. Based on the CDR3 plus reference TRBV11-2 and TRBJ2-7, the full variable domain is EAGVAQSPRYKIIEKRQSVAFWCNPISGHATLYWYQQILGQGPKLLIQFQNNGVVDDSQLPKDRFSAERLKGVDSTLKIQPAKLEDSAVYLCASSLGGQVYIYEQYFGPGTRLTVT.

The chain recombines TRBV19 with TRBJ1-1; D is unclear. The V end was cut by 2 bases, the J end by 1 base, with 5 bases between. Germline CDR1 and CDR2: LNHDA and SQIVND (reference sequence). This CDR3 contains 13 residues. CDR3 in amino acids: CASSISGNTEAFF. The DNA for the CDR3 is TGTGCCAGTAGTATATCAGGGAACACTGAAGCTTTCTTT. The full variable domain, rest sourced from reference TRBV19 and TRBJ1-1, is DGGITQSPKYLFRKEGQNVTLSCEQNLNHDAMYWYRQDPGQGLRLIYYSQIVNDFQKGDIAEGYSVSREKKESFPLTVTSAQKNPTAFYLCASSISGNTEAFFGQGTRLTVV.

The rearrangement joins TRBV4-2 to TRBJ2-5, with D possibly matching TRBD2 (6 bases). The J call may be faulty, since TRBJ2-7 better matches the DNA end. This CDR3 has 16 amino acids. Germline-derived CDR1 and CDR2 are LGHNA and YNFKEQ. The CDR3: CASSRPPGSSPNEQYF. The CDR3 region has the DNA TGTGCCAGCAGCCGGCCCCCCGGGAGTTCTCCCAACGAGCAGTACTTC.

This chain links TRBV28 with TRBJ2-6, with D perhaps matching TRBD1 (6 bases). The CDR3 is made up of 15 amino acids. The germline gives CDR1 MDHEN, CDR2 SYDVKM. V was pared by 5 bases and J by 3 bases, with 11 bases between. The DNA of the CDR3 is TGTGCCAGCAGTATACAGGGATTTGGGGCCAACGTCCTGACTTTC. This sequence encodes CASSIQGFGANVLTF.